This TCR beta chain comes out of a study of shared clonotypes between healthy human individuals. At the level of the study: CD4 naive cells filled three plates per donor, CD4 memory three, CD8 naive two and CD8 memory one. Study-wide findings and caveats: Shared clonotypes: roughly 4.7% naive CD4, roughly 3.5% naive CD8, 2% to 2.5% memory CD4, about 0.41% memory CD8. In having few donors, the study represented limited genetic and exposure-history diversity. Shared clonotypes across all four donors exceeded non-shared ones in generation probability.

The germline V gene encodes CDR1 SQVTM and CDR2 ANQGSEA. CDR3 size: 12 residues. V was clipped by 1 base and J by 8 bases, with 11 bases between them. Profiling relied on immunoSEQ multiplex PCR, and the TCRdb table lists in-frame clones only, not all of them. The repertoire holds about 600,000 clones, with 97% as singletons. Details on this clone: Its target is not known.

The chain has TRBV29-1 and TRBJ1-2; D not certain. The sequence came from a young woman in good health. Sequencing used naive CD4+ T cells sorted from blood. Subset: CD45RA+ positively selected. The CDR3 DNA sequence: TGCAGCGTTGAAGGTCCTGCCCGGGGCTACACCTTC. It codes for CSVEGPARGYTF.